This entry is about one TCR beta chain. Its matching antigen is unknown. The data are from a study of OX40 agonist ivuxolimab in advanced cancers. Study-level background: Patients in the trial were receiving intravenous ivuxolimab every 2 weeks, at doses of 0.01 to 10 mg/kg. Overall study findings and caveats: In general, CD8+ T cells held more expanded clones than CD4+ did, on average.

V was shortened by 1 base and J by 6 bases, with 11 bases between the two germline ends. The CDR3 is made up of 14 amino acids. Germline V CDR1 and CDR2: PRHDT, FYEKMQ (reference sequence). Exclusion applied to patients with autoimmune disease history or systemic immunosuppression. Produced via immunoSEQ multiplex PCR; TCRdb's table is partial and in-frame only. The sample has 12,000 to 15,000 clones, roughly 89% seen once. The receptor was isolated from an adult with an advanced solid tumor such as melanoma, head and neck, liver or kidney cancer. This chain links TRBV13 with TRBJ2-3, with no clear D. The source was CD4+ or CD8+ T cells sorted from blood, collected in a trial of the OX40 agonist ivuxolimab. The CDR3 region is CASSLVAVIDTQYF. CDR3 bases: TGTGCCAGCAGCTTAGTCGCGGTCATCGATACGCAGTATTTT.